The source of this TCR beta chain is a study of molecular identifiers for immune sequencing clone quantification. TCRdb redid the calling of the PCR reads with MiXCR, one entry per CDR3 protein. The data hold some 680,000 distinct CDR3 sequences, with 25% observed a single time. In its sample, this clonotype was seen many times. Trimming took 5 bases from V and 5 from J, leaving 9 bases between them. This CDR3 comprises 12 residues. Germline CDR1 MGHDK, CDR2 SYGVNS. Sequenced sample: naive CD8+ T cells from blood, with Jurkat cell RNA spiked in. Described subset: FACS-sorted CD8+CD4-CCR7+CD45RA+ naive T cells. This chain connects TRBV25-1 to TRBJ1-1, with D perhaps TRBD1 (5 bases). The sequence came from a human donor in good health. Some libraries in this study had Jurkat cell RNA spiked in. The CDR3 sequence: CASSPGLTEAFF. The CDR3 DNA reads as TGTGCCAGCAGTCCAGGGTTAACTGAAGCTTTCTTT.